The TCR beta chain under discussion was sequenced for a study of shared clonotypes between healthy human individuals (dated by TCRdb to 2018 to 2021). Context from the whole study: The cohort comprised a couple of women and a few men aged 18 to 49 years. For each donor, CD4 naive and CD4 memory were each run on three plates, CD8 naive on two plates, and CD8 memory on one plate. Libraries were prepared and TCR repertoires were sequenced by different laboratories using diverse techniques, in order to increase sequencing depth and limit assay-specific biases. Between about 0.94 and 8.9 billion PBMCs per donor were obtained by leukapheresis. The study deeply sequenced blood TCR repertoires of about 5 healthy adults to estimate repertoire size and the extent of clonotype sharing between individuals.

Trimming leaves V shorter by 4 bases and J shorter by 7 bases, with the junction holding 8 bases beyond the gene matches. According to the germline V gene, CDR1 reads MDHEN and CDR2 reads SYDVKM. The CDR3 has 16 amino acids, counting the end cysteine and phenylalanine. Kept here is only the CDR3 DNA, which spans 48 bases and is read in frame from base 1. Donors were healthy HIV-negative adults with no recently reported acute infections or vaccinations. Only Caucasian adults living in Nashville, Tennessee, USA were represented among the donors. Magnetic negative selection was used to enrich CD4+ T cells, after which naive cells were positively selected on CD45RA and the negative fraction became the memory subset. Blood was obtained by leukapheresis, after which PBMCs were separated by Ficoll-Histopaque density gradient centrifugation and cryopreserved in liquid nitrogen vapor phase. Analytical flow cytometry was used to check the purity and quantity of each magnetically sorted T cell population. From each sorted fraction, genomic DNA was isolated and quantified by UV absorbance on a Nanodrop 2000c.

Using the deep immunoSEQ assay, multiplex PCR amplified TCR CDR3 regions from genomic DNA. For each cell subset, the extracted genomic DNA was distributed evenly across all wells of several immunoSEQ 96-well plates, and each plate served as one replicate. For sorted subsets, about 0.2 ug genomic DNA, equal to tens of thousands of T cell genomes, was loaded into each replicate PCR. The purified libraries were quantified using a Qubit 3.0 fluorometer, sized with a Bioanalyzer 2100, and then quantified again using the KAPA Library Quantification kit. Each immunoSEQ 96-well plate was sequenced on its own single-read 150-cycle Illumina NextSeq 550 flow cell. In the paper's pipeline: The immunoSEQ output contained only junctional sequences without quality scores, so filtering could not match that applied to full-length reads. Sequences were annotated with PyIR, a Python wrapper for IgBLAST v1.9, and V/J genes and CDR3 were assigned using IMGT germline references. Reads were filtered out if the reads had weak V/J assignments (E-value above 1e-6), no CDR3, stop codons, out-of-frame junctions, or ambiguous translated residues. A V3J clonotype was defined by an identical inferred V gene, J gene, and CDR3 amino acid sequence. Percentage overlap between repertoires was calculated by dividing the number of shared unique clonotypes by the size of the smaller repertoire. RTK rarefaction, the Chao1 estimator, and Recon v2.1 estimates of unobserved clonotypes were used to assess repertoire richness. For all TCRbeta clonotypes obtained by the gDNA method from several donors, generation probabilities were computed with OLGA. TCRdb took this table from immuneACCESS and kept in-frame rearrangements with V and J called. Such tables lack part of the clones; where checked against another copy, unresolved V genes explain under half of the gap, and the rest is unexplained. V and J calls and clone size come straight from that table; D and trimming were deduced from the DNA. A total of about 960,000 clones appear in this sample, less than 85% of them only once. The top ten clones comprise approximately 1.5% of the sample.

This clone has only a few counts. No antigen is known for it. Per-nucleotide qualities are absent, and no much larger clonotype sits a single base away. Here is what the overall study found, with its caveats: The small number of donors limited the genetic and exposure-history diversity represented. Pairwise subsampling led to the expectation that sequencing depth would affect the degree of clonotype sharing among donors. Even with the large sequencing depth, rarefaction of the sorted-subset datasets indicated that sequencing was incomplete. Estimated clonotype richness was generally larger for naive than for memory subsets. When a handful of donors were compared, the shared fraction of clonotypes was around 5% for naive CD4, more than 3% for naive CD8, 2.3% for memory CD4, and around 0.4% for memory CD8. Sampling was restricted to blood, and TCR repertoires in tissue are likely to differ from TCR repertoires in blood. Compared with non-shared clonotypes, the clonotypes found in all four sorted-subset donors had higher generation probabilities.

Sequencing input: memory CD4+ T cells sorted from blood. The label giving this sample's cell subset or site can be read as: CD45RA-negative fraction. This receptor chain uses TRBV28 and TRBJ1-5, with 12 middle bases fitting TRBD1. The receptor's source is a man aged 18 to 29 in good health. The DNA sequence is TGTGCCAGCAGTTCCACCGGGACAGGGGGCGGCCAGCCCCAGCATTTT. Its amino acids are CASSSTGTGGGQPQHF.